A single sample gave rise to the 7 T cell receptor beta chains below, sequenced in a study of regulatory T cells in long-lasting Graves disease. Time point noted: newly diagnosed GD, antithyroid drugs for less than 3 months. The authors made the TCR library using RNA they extracted from PBMCs. Sequencing libraries for TCR beta were prepared with iRepertoire HTBI primers and Arm-PCR of CDR3 regions. Via MiXCR, TCRdb re-called the multiplex PCR reads, giving one row per CDR3 protein. This table holds roughly 380,000 distinct CDR3 sequences, over 15% found once. This same sample was also part of a study on T cells in Graves' hyperthyroidism and ophthalmopathy.

The source was peripheral blood mononuclear cells (PBMCs), collected at new diagnosis, from a patient treated with antithyroid drugs. These receptors all stem from a man aged 40-49 years with Graves disease.

This clonotype was recorded at least ten times. The rearrangement links TRBV18 to TRBJ1-6; weak D call: TRBD1 (6 bases). The CDR3 is 14 residues long. CDR1 is KGHSH and CDR2 is LQKENI in the germline V gene. V lost 8 bases, J lost 7 bases, and 15 bases lay in between. CDR3 sequence (DNA): TGTGCCAGCAGCCAAGGGCAGGGGAATTCACCCCTCCACTTT. It is translated as CASSQGQGNSPLHF.

The chain carries TRBV3-2 and TRBJ1-4; TRBD1 was called by the table and not checked on the DNA. TRBV3-2 is a pseudogene locus. The CDR3 consists of 17 residues. The CDR3 DNA is TGTGCCAGCAGCCAAGAAACGGTTGCAGGGGCTAATGAAAAACTGTTTTTT. Translation: CASSQETVAGANEKLFF.

The chain employs TRBV28 and TRBJ2-3, with TRBD2 matching 9 bases. V gave up 8 bases and J gave up 0 bases; unmatched junction bases: 9. Germline V gives CDR1 MDHEN, CDR2 SYDVKM. The CDR3 is made up of 16 amino acids. CDR3 region: CASQRAGGASTDTQYF. The CDR3 region has the DNA TGTGCCAGCCAGCGGGCGGGAGGGGCTAGCACAGATACGCAGTATTTT.

On this clonotype: A much larger clone lies one base from this, so it may be a read error. V gene TRBV29-1 combines with J gene TRBJ2-5, with a possible D match to TRBD1 (5 bases). Trimming took off 2 bases at V and 11 bases at J, with 15 bases between the two ends. CDR1 and CDR2 (germline): SQVTM, ANQGSEA. This CDR3 spans 12 amino acids. Here the CDR3 reads CSVERQYNEQYF. The CDR3 DNA follows: TGCAGCGTTGAACGACAGTACAATGAGCAGTACTTC.

On this clonotype itself: A clone one base away is much larger, so this may be a read error. The chain links TRBV27 to TRBJ2-7; D is undetermined. The germline V gene has CDR1 MNHEY and CDR2 SMNVEV (reference sequence). V lost 3 bases and J lost 2, with 11 bases in between. The CDR3 covers 14 residues. CDR3 nucleotide sequence: TGTGCCAGCAGTTTGTTGGACCTACCCTACGAGCAGTACTTC. Translating gives CASSLLDLPYEQYF.

As concerns this clonotype: Its ends do not fully match the called genes, so a read error is possible. The chain is built from TRBV2 and TRBJ2-2, with TRBD1 as a possible D gene (5 bases). Germline CDR1 reads SNHLY; CDR2 reads FYNNEI. The CDR3 is 16 amino acids. CDR3 amino acids: CASTEGAQRGAGELFF. CDR3 nucleotides: TGTGCCAGCACTGAAGGGGCTCAAAGGGGCGCCGGGGAGCTGTTTTTT.

This clonotype was counted at least ten times. The J gene is TRBJ2-5, the V gene TRBV30; 9 nucleotides agree with TRBD1. This CDR3 region has 17 residues. V lost 1 base, J lost 5 bases, and 14 bases stayed unmatched. From germline, CDR1 is GTSNPN and CDR2 SVGIG (reference sequence). In nucleotides, the CDR3 is TGTGCCTGGAGTGAGCCGGGCAGTACAGGGGGCGTGGAGACCCAGTACTTC. Protein: CAWSEPGSTGGVETQYF. Full variable domain (outside the CDR3, taken from reference TRBV30 and TRBJ2-5): SQTIHQWPATLVQPVGSPLSLECTVEGTSNPNLYWYRQAAGRGLQLLFYSVGIGQISSEVPQNLSASRPQDRQFILSSKKLLLSDSGFYLCAWSEPGSTGGVETQYFGPGTRLLVL.